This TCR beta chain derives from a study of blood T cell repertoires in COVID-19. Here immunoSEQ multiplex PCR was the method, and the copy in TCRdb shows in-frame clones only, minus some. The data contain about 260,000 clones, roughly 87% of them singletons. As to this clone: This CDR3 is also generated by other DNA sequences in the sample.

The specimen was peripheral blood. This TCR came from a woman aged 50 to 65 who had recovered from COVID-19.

CDR3 in amino acids: CASSLGQGGETQYF. In DNA, the CDR3 is TGCGCCAGCAGCTTGGGTCAGGGCGGAGAGACCCAGTACTTC. The V gene is TRBV5-1, the J gene TRBJ2-5, with D tentatively TRBD1 (5 bases). Trimming took off 0 bases at V and 4 bases at J, with 10 bases between the two ends. The germline V gene has CDR1 SGHRS and CDR2 YFSETQ. This CDR3 is built from 14 residues.